The TCR beta chain under discussion was sequenced for a study of human T cells and chemical hapten exposure. Study-level points and caveats: TCRs above 1 in 1000 frequency did not change with DPC sensitization. Relative to control repertoires, expanded TCRs gave rise to significantly more large CDR3 similarity clusters.

This sample's time point: patch test 1, 2 weeks after DPC sensitization. The treatment was: therapeutic diphenylcyclopropenone sensitization with weekly scalp DPC. Before extraction, the whole blood was not fractionated, and total RNA was taken from it. CDR1 and CDR2 from the germline V gene are DFQATT and SNEGSKA (reference sequence). V trimming: 1 base; J trimming: 4 bases; junction bases outside the gene matches: 7. The CDR3 totals 15 residues. TCRdb re-called the RACE reads through MiXCR, storing one row per CDR3 protein. This table holds 85,000 or so distinct CDR3 sequences, about 10% found once. This clonotype was seen many times. Its antigen remains unknown.

This sequence was found in a woman aged 45-60 years with alopecia areata. Some clones in this sample may be carry-over from other donors' samples. The V and J genes are TRBV20-1 and TRBJ2-7, with TRBD1 matching 10 bases. This sample comprised whole blood, obtained in connection with sensitization to the hapten diphenylcyclopropenone (DPC). As DNA, the CDR3 is TGCAGTGCTAGAGGATCGGGACAGGGGTTGTACGAGCAGTACTTC. This gives the protein CSARGSGQGLYEQYF.